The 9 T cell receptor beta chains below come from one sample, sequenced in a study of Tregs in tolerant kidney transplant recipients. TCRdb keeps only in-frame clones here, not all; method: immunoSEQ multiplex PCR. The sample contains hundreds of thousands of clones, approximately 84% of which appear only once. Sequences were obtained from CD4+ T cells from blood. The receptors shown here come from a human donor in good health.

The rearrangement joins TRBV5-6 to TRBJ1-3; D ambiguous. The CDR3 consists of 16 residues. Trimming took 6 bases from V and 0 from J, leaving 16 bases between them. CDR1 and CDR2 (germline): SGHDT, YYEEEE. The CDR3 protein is CASTSRPVFSGNTIYF. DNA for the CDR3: TGTGCCAGCACTTCTCGACCGGTATTCTCTGGAAACACCATATATTTT.

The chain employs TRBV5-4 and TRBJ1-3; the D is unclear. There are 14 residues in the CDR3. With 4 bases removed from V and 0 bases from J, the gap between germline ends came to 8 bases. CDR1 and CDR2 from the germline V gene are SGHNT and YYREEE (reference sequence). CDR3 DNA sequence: TGTGCCAGCAGCAACCGACGCTCTGGAAACACCATATATTTT. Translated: CASSNRRSGNTIYF. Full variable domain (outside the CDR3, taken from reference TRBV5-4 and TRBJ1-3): ETGVTQSPTHLIKTRGQQVTLRCSSQSGHNTVSWYQQALGQGPQFIFQYYREEENGRGNFPPRFSGLQFPNYSSELNVNALELDDSALYLCASSNRRSGNTIYFGEGSWLTVV.

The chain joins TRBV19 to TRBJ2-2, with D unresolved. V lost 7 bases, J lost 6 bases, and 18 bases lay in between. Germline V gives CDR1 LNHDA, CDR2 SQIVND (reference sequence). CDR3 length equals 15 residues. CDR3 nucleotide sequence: TGTGCCAGTACCCCCCAGTCGAAGGCAGCCGGGGAGCTGTTTTTT. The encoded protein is CASTPQSKAAGELFF.

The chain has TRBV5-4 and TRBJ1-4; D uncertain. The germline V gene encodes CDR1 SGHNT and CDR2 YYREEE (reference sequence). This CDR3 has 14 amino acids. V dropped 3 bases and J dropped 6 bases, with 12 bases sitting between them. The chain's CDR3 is CASSSSQCDEKLFF. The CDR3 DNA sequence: TGTGCCAGCAGCTCAAGCCAGTGTGATGAAAAACTGTTTTTT.

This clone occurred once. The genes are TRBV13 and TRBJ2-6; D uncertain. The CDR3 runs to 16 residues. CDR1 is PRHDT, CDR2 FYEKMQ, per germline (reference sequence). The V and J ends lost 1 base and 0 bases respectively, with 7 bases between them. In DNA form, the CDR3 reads TGTGCCAGCAGCTTAGTTAAGGGCTCTGGGGCCAACGTCCTGACTTTC. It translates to CASSLVKGSGANVLTF.

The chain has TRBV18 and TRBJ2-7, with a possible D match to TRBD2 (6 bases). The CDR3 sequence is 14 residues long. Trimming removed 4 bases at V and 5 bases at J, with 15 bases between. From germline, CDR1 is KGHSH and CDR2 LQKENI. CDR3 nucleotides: TGTGCCAGCTCACAGACTAGTGGAGTCGACGAGCAGTACTTC. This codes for CASSQTSGVDEQYF.

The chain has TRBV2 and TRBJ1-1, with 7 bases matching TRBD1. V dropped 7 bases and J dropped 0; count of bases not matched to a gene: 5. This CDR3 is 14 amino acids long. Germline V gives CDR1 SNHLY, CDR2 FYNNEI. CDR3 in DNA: TGTGCCAGCAATGTACAGGGGCTGAACACTGAAGCTTTCTTT. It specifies CASNVQGLNTEAFF. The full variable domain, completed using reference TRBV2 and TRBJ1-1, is EPEVTQTPSHQVTQMGQEVILRCVPISNHLYFYWYRQILGQKVEFLVSFYNNEISEKSEIFDDQFSVERPDGSNFTLKIRSTKLEDSAMYFCASNVQGLNTEAFFGQGTRLTVV.

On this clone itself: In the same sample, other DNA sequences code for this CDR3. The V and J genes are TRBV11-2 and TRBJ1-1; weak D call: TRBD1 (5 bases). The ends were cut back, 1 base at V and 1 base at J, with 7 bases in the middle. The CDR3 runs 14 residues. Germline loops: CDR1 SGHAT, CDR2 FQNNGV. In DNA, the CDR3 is TGTGCCAGCAGCTTAGCAGGGCGGAACACTGAAGCTTTCTTT. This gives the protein CASSLAGRNTEAFF.

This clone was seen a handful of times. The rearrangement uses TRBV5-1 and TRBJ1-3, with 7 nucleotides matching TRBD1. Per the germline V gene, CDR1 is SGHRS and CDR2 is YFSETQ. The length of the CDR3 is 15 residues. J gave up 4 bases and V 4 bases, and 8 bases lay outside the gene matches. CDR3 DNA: TGCGCCAGCAGCCGTAACAGGGGCGACGGAAACACCATATATTTT. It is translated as CASSRNRGDGNTIYF.